This T cell receptor beta chain was recorded in a study of blood T cells in healthy people across ages. Trimming removed 2 bases from V and 4 bases from J, with 5 bases in between. The germline gives CDR1 MNHEY, CDR2 SVGEGT. The CDR3 spans 12 residues. The use of a sample-barcoded 5' primer and a J-beta primer mix characterized a second PCR of roughly 6 to 12 cycles. From the 5' RACE reads, TCRdb called clonotypes with MiXCR, one entry per CDR3 protein. The table records around 990,000 distinct CDR3 sequences, under 40% of them present only once. The chain couples TRBV6-2 or TRBV6-3 to TRBJ1-2; D gene uncertain. This TCR derives from a man between 18 and 35 years old in good health. Material: blood. DNA of the CDR3: TGTGCCAGCAGTTACAACCTCTATGGCTACACCTTC. This codes for CASSYNLYGYTF.